One T cell receptor beta chain is described in this entry. Authors' processing steps: Nucleated cell number was recorded as an estimate derived from reference gene primer amplification. Data came from immunoSEQ multiplex PCR; TCRdb stores just in-frame clones and leaves some out. For V, J and clone size, that table is used; D and trimming come from the DNA. Of 300,000 or so clones detected, 90% appear once; the ten largest clones hold roughly 3.3%. This sample is drawn from a study of blood T cell repertoires in COVID-19. At the level of the study: The United States, Italy and Spain supplied acute and convalescent COVID-19 samples.

Per germline, CDR1 SGHRS and CDR2 YFSETQ. This CDR3 comprises 15 residues. The ends lost 3 bases at V and 4 bases at J; junction bases unmatched: 2. Sequenced: peripheral blood. The chain has TRBV5-1 and TRBJ1-5; TRBD1 matches 12 bases. This TCR was recovered from a woman aged 40-49 years with acute or convalescent COVID-19. The CDR3 nucleotides read TGCGCCAGCAGCTGGGGACAGGGGGCTAATCAGCCCCAGCATTTT. Its protein product is CASSWGQGANQPQHF.